This is a list of T cell receptor beta chains from one sample in a study of PD-1 blockade in classical Hodgkin lymphoma. Libraries were prepared by immunoSEQ multiplex PCR; TCRdb keeps only in-frame clonotypes and omits some of them. There are over 25,000 clones in the sample; around 89% occur only once, and under 0.4% lies in the top ten. Source material: CD4+ T cells from blood. These receptors were taken from a human donor with classical Hodgkin lymphoma. The CDR3 runs from the conserved cysteine through the conserved F or W. Fields, in order: V gene, J gene, D gene, clone size, CDR3 protein, CDR3 DNA. The D gene is left open where the match is weak. Rows give clone size only sometimes, using once, few, many, or a class for an expanded clone.

>TRBV5-1|TRBJ2-2|.|.
CASSLFLSQGHGELFF
TGCGCCAGCAGCTTGTTCCTGTCCCAGGGTCACGGGGAGCTGTTTTTT
>TRBV19|TRBJ1-2|.|.
CASSSDPPPGGYTF
TGTGCCAGTAGTTCCGACCCTCCTCCGGGGGGCTACACCTTC
>TRBV7-2|TRBJ2-2|TRBD2|.
CASTERLAGVTGELFF
TGTGCCAGCACCGAGAGGCTAGCGGGAGTTACCGGGGAGCTGTTTTTT
>TRBV9|TRBJ2-5|.|.
CASSVGQQETQYF
TGTGCCAGCAGCGTCGGCCAGCAAGAGACCCAGTACTTC
>TRBV11-2|TRBJ1-4|.|.
CASSLSRGRIAKLFF
TGTGCCAGCAGCTTATCCAGGGGCCGCATTGCGAAACTGTTTTTT
>TRBV5-5|TRBJ1-1|TRBD1|.
CASSLLGTGSQGTEAFF
TGTGCCAGCAGCTTGTTGGGGACAGGGTCTCAGGGCACTGAAGCTTTCTTT
>TRBV7-3|TRBJ2-1|TRBD2|.
CASSHHSGKSSYNEQFF
TGTGCCAGCAGCCATCACAGCGGGAAGAGCTCCTACAATGAGCAGTTCTTC
>TRBV4-1|TRBJ2-7|TRBD2|.
CASSLGLAGVRLAYEQYF
TGCGCCAGCAGCCTCGGACTAGCGGGAGTTCGCTTGGCCTACGAGCAGTACTTC
>TRBV9|TRBJ2-7|TRBD1|once
CASSARTGKDEQYF
TGTGCCAGCAGCGCCCGGACAGGGAAAGACGAGCAGTACTTC
>TRBV4-3|TRBJ2-5|TRBD2|.
CASSQDPWGGAQETQYF
TGCGCCAGCAGCCAAGACCCCTGGGGGGGAGCTCAAGAGACCCAGTACTTC
>TRBV6-6|TRBJ2-1|TRBD2|once
CASSSKAGVVDNEQFF
TGTGCCAGCAGTTCTAAGGCGGGAGTGGTTGACAATGAGCAGTTCTTC
>TRBV5-1|TRBJ2-5|.|.
CASSLGRETQYF
TGCGCCAGCAGCTTGGGGCGGGAGACCCAGTACTTC
>TRBV7-3|TRBJ2-7|TRBD2|.
CASSISSGNYEQYF
TGTGCCAGCAGCATCTCTAGCGGAAATTACGAGCAGTACTTC
>TRBV28|TRBJ2-7|TRBD2|.
CATGGTAVHEQYF
TGTGCCACCGGGGGGACGGCGGTCCACGAGCAGTACTTC
>TRBV5-6|TRBJ1-2|.|.
CASSFGGPKGRRVGRGYTF
TGTGCCAGCAGCTTTGGCGGTCCAAAGGGGAGGAGGGTAGGTCGCGGCTACACCTTC
>TRBV29-1|TRBJ1-4|TRBD1|.
CSDPGTGNEKLFF
TGCAGCGACCCCGGGACAGGGAATGAAAAACTGTTTTTT
>TRBV2|TRBJ2-7|.|.
CASSWGSGEQYF
TGTGCCAGCAGCTGGGGATCGGGCGAGCAGTACTTC
>TRBV29-1|TRBJ2-1|.|.
CSTMDSYNEQFF
TGCAGCACTATGGACAGCTACAATGAGCAGTTCTTC
>TRBV7-2|TRBJ2-1|.|.
CASSPPGREPFF
TGTGCCAGCAGCCCGCCGGGCCGGGAGCCGTTCTTC
>TRBV6-6|TRBJ2-7|.|.
CASSYGRGPYEQYF
TGTGCCAGCAGTTACGGGAGGGGGCCCTACGAGCAGTACTTC
>TRBV7-6|TRBJ2-5|TRBD1|once
CASSLVRGLETQYF
TGTGCCAGCAGCTTAGTGAGGGGGCTGGAGACCCAGTACTTC
>TRBV2|TRBJ1-3|.|.
CASSDNGYSGNTIYF
TGTGCCAGCAGTGATAACGGATACTCTGGAAACACCATATATTTT
>TRBV19|TRBJ1-5|.|.
CASSIGGQRRKHSNQPQHF
TGTGCCAGTAGTATAGGAGGACAGAGACGGAAACATAGCAATCAGCCCCAGCATTTT
>TRBV5-6|TRBJ2-7|.|.
CASSSYPSYEQYF
TGTGCCAGCAGCTCCTACCCCTCCTACGAGCAGTACTTC
>TRBV28|TRBJ2-1|.|.
CASNGQTYNEQFF
TGTGCCAGCAACGGGCAGACCTACAATGAGCAGTTCTTC
>TRBV25-1|TRBJ2-1|TRBD2|.
CASSDPGLAGGYNEQFF
TGTGCCAGCAGCGATCCGGGACTAGCGGGAGGCTACAATGAGCAGTTCTTC
>TRBV19|TRBJ1-5|.|.
CASSTGTVNQPQHF
TGTGCCAGTAGTACCGGGACGGTCAATCAGCCCCAGCATTTT
>TRBV6-6|TRBJ2-1|.|.
CASSPLGYHNEQFF
TGTGCCAGCAGCCCCCTCGGCTATCACAATGAGCAGTTCTTC
>TRBV19|TRBJ2-3|TRBD2|.
CASSKLAGVGHGADTQYF
TGTGCCAGTAGTAAACTAGCGGGAGTAGGTCACGGGGCAGATACGCAGTATTTT
>TRBV28|TRBJ1-5|.|.
CASSNRENQPQHF
TGTGCCAGCAGCAACAGGGAGAATCAGCCCCAGCATTTT
>TRBV28|TRBJ1-1|.|.
CASSFVSQANTEAFF
TGTGCCAGCAGTTTTGTGTCCCAGGCGAACACTGAAGCTTTCTTT
>TRBV5-1|TRBJ2-3|TRBD2|.
CASSLALSHIAGGPDTQYF
TGCGCCAGCAGTTTAGCCCTATCCCATATAGCGGGAGGGCCGGATACGCAGTATTTT
>TRBV30|TRBJ2-1|TRBD2|.
CAWSQKLAGWDEQFF
TGTGCCTGGAGTCAAAAACTAGCGGGATGGGATGAGCAGTTCTTC
>TRBV28|TRBJ1-1|.|.
CASSGTGAGQTEAFF
TGTGCCAGCAGTGGGACGGGGGCAGGCCAAACTGAAGCTTTCTTT
>TRBV5-1|TRBJ2-5|.|.
CASSLDGQGAETQYF
TGCGCCAGCAGCTTGGATGGGCAGGGCGCAGAGACCCAGTACTTC
>TRBV19|TRBJ1-1|.|.
CASSIAARNTEAFF
TGTGCCAGTAGTATCGCGGCGCGGAACACTGAAGCTTTCTTT
>TRBV27|TRBJ1-5|TRBD1|.
CASSSRSGGQGALNSNQPQHF
TGTGCCAGCAGTTCCCGAAGTGGGGGACAGGGGGCTCTAAATAGCAATCAGCCCCAGCATTTT
>TRBV5-8|TRBJ2-1|.|.
CASSLAGRSSYNEQFF
TGTGCCAGCAGCTTGGCCGGGAGAAGCTCCTACAATGAGCAGTTCTTC
>TRBV9|TRBJ2-5|.|.
CASSVDGRTGETQYF
TGTGCCAGCAGCGTAGATGGGAGAACGGGAGAGACCCAGTACTTC
>TRBV5-4|TRBJ2-2|.|.
CASSLDTVRSRELFF
TGTGCCAGCAGCTTGGATACGGTTCGGTCCCGGGAGCTGTTTTTT